This TCR beta chain is drawn from a study of OX40 agonist ivuxolimab in advanced cancers. About the study: Patient treatment consisted of intravenous ivuxolimab administration every 2 weeks at 0.01 to 10 mg/kg. Prior therapy, whether anti-PD-1, anti-PD-L1 or anti-CTLA-4, was allowed, and 35% to 40% had some. Study-wide points: Expanded clones were, on average, more numerous among CD8+ T cells than CD4+. CD4+ and CD8+ T cells in blood underwent clonal expansion by week 6 at 0.1 to 3.0 mg/kg.

Worth noting for this clone: The target antigen is unknown.

From germline, CDR1 is MGHRA and CDR2 YSYEKL. The CDR3 contains 18 residues. After removal of 0 bases from V and 3 bases from J, the junction contained 11 bases not matched to a gene. The protocol was immunoSEQ multiplex PCR, while the TCRdb copy is restricted to in-frame clones and leaves out a portion. The sample carries tens of thousands of clones, 92% recorded once. This material consisted of CD4+ or CD8+ T cells sorted from blood, taken in a trial of the OX40 agonist ivuxolimab. This receptor was identified in an adult with an advanced solid tumor such as melanoma, head and neck, liver or kidney cancer. The chain recombines TRBV4-1 with TRBJ2-7, with TRBD2 matching 10 bases. The CDR3 here is CASSQDQFVLAGGYEQYF. The CDR3, as DNA: TGCGCCAGCAGCCAAGATCAATTCGTATTAGCGGGGGGCTACGAGCAGTACTTC.